A selection of T cell receptor beta chains follows, all from one sample in a study of T-cell reconstitution after alpha-beta-depleted transplantation in children. TCRdb analysed the PCR reads with MiXCR anew, one entry per CDR3 protein. The data show some 490,000 distinct CDR3 sequences, roughly an eighth seen once. Sequencing used PBMCs from the stem cell graft donor, obtained from the stem cell graft. Receptors were obtained from a human donor who donated a stem cell graft to a child with combined immunodeficiency. The conserved cysteine and the conserved F or W are not part of the CDR3 here. The order of the fields is J gene, V gene, clone size, CDR3 protein. Clone size appears in some rows only: once, few, many, or a class for an expanded clone.

>TRBJ1-5|TRBV12-3/TRBV12-4|many
ASSQGGGNQPQH
>TRBJ2-5|TRBV6-1|many
ASRGDSAQETQY
>TRBJ2-7|TRBV7-9|NA
ASSWQGAQLPYEQY
>TRBJ2-7|TRBV6-2/TRBV6-3|few
ASRLKSGGLSYEQY
>TRBJ1-4|TRBV2|few
ASSDSRTAATNEKLF
>TRBJ2-7|TRBV12-3/TRBV12-4|few
ASNEGAREQY
>TRBJ2-5|TRBV5-1|NA
ASSPTGMYQETQY
>TRBJ1-6|TRBV12-3/TRBV12-4|few
ASSLTGYESPLH
>TRBJ2-7|TRBV9|once
ASSVTGVSYEQY
>TRBJ2-3|TRBV25-1|NA
ASKSGISTDTQY
>TRBJ2-1|TRBV20-1|NA
SGTSGGAVDEQF
>TRBJ2-1|TRBV28|NA
ASSLIGGGAAYNEQF
>TRBJ2-1|TRBV30|few
AWSVGPSGGPRV
>TRBJ2-5|TRBV2|few
ASSVETNQETQY
>TRBJ2-3|TRBV6-4|many
ASSETSGGAGDTQY
>TRBJ2-1|TRBV7-9|NA
ASSPRTSGYSYNEQF
>TRBJ2-7|TRBV9|few
ASSGTSGLYEQY
>TRBJ1-3|TRBV12-3/TRBV12-4|many
ASSSTGNTIY
>TRBJ2-7|TRBV28|few
ASSSPTAREQY
>TRBJ2-7|TRBV12-3/TRBV12-4|few
ASSFRNEQY
>TRBJ1-1|TRBV20-1|few
RSASVNTEAF
>TRBJ1-6|TRBV10-3|many
AISESTGTADSPLH
>TRBJ2-2|TRBV5-5|NA
ASSLLISSNTGELF
>TRBJ2-3|TRBV29-1|many
SVGTGEGTDTQY
>TRBJ2-3|TRBV9|NA
ASSVERTSGITDTQY
>TRBJ2-2|TRBV6-6|few
ASSYGVAGELF
>TRBJ2-7|TRBV7-2|NA
ASSPPAGGLWSEQY
>TRBJ1-2|TRBV28|few
ASSLSYVRAGYT
>TRBJ2-7|TRBV5-6|NA
ASSFGTSAVYEQY
>TRBJ2-5|TRBV7-6|many
ASSLRIWEETQY
>TRBJ2-1|TRBV27|many
ASSFMGYVRSEQF
>TRBJ2-3|TRBV24-1|few
ATSDLGTGGINTQY
>TRBJ2-1|TRBV6-1|many
ASTTSGPSYNEQF
>TRBJ2-7|TRBV15|few
ATSRGTGGPYEQY
>TRBJ2-2|TRBV7-3|many
ASSLSHLPNTGELF
>TRBJ1-6|TRBV12-3/TRBV12-4|many
ASSFQTGGNSPLH
>TRBJ2-1|TRBV12-3/TRBV12-4|NA
ASSFRSGGSEDYNEQF
>TRBJ1-1|TRBV20-1|many
SANHDSRGTEAF
>TRBJ2-1|TRBV5-1|few
ASSLWGTPGLFSYNEQF
>TRBJ2-3|TRBV7-7|few
ASSLGWGISTDTQY
>TRBJ2-7|TRBV24-1|many
ATSGTLAGVPYEQY
>TRBJ2-7|TRBV12-3/TRBV12-4|few
ASSVGRAAYEQY
>TRBJ1-2|TRBV6-5|many
ASSLKETPYGYT